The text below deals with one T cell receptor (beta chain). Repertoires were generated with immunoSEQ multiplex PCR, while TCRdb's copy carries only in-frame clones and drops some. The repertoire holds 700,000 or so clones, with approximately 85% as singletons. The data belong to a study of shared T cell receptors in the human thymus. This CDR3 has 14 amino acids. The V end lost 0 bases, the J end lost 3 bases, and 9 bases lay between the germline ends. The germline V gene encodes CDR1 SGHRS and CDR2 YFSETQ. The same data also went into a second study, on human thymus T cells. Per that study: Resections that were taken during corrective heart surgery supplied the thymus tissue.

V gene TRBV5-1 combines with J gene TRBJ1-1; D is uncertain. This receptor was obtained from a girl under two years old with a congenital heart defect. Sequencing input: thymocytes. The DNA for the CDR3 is TGCGCCAGCAGCTTGGGACTCCCCCACACTGAAGCTTTCTTT. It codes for CASSLGLPHTEAFF.